What follows is one T cell receptor beta chain and its context. This specimen comes from a study of OX40 agonist ivuxolimab in advanced cancers. Germline V gene data show CDR1 as LGHNA and CDR2 as YSLEER. CDR3 length: 17 residues. Losses at the gene ends were 0 bases for V and 10 bases for J; bases not matched to a gene: 10. This table comes from immunoSEQ multiplex PCR, and its TCRdb copy is limited to in-frame clones, with some not included. The sample yields some 80,000 clones, approximately 95% seen once. The chain carries TRBV4-3 and TRBJ1-6; 9 nucleotides agree with TRBD1. Here the sequenced sample was CD4+ or CD8+ T cells sorted from blood, taken in a trial of the OX40 agonist ivuxolimab. This clonotype originated in an adult with an advanced solid tumor such as melanoma, head and neck, liver or kidney cancer. This chain's CDR3 is CASSQDRLDRGYSPLHF. CDR3 nucleotides: TGCGCCAGCAGCCAAGATCGTTTGGACAGGGGATACTCACCCCTCCACTTT.